What follows is one T cell receptor beta chain and its context. Antigen unknown. Per germline, CDR1 SGHNT and CDR2 YYREEE (reference sequence). There are 20 residues in the CDR3. Germline trimming cut 4 bases from V and 0 bases from J; bases unmatched to any gene: 18. The data belong to a study of cytomegalovirus exposure and HLA in healthy donors. General study findings and limits: Productive status was seen about 87% or about 30% of the time for most TCR beta V segments in an earlier analysis. The number of N-insertions in an Asian-associated ancestry cluster was reportedly below the 666-donor mean in a later analysis. A few CMV-associated chains were confirmed in vitro to be specific for CMV antigens.

The study ran its PCR with 60 Vbeta and 13 Jbeta primers. Assay: immunoSEQ multiplex PCR; the TCRdb copy retains only in-frame clones and omits some. The sample has 65,000 or so clones; 78% are singletons. V and J are TRBV5-4 and TRBJ2-5; the match to TRBD2 covers 10 bases. The sequence was obtained from a girl under 18 in good health and CMV-seropositive. Sequences were obtained from PBMCs. In DNA, the CDR3 is TGTGCCAGCAGCCACCCGGCCTTAGCGGGAGGTATTGGAGACCAAGAGACCCAGTACTTC. Encoded protein: CASSHPALAGGIGDQETQYF.